The clone carrying this TCR beta chain has just one count. The antigen remains undetermined. These data come from a study of cytomegalovirus exposure and HLA in healthy donors. Study-level results: Beyond CMV serostatus, there was no information to go on about immune exposure. Likely technical artifact: a cluster of highly shared sequence variants. Another analysis was done later, and it associated 16,951 TCR beta sequences with HLA alleles at 0.05 false discovery rate. DRB1 showed the most TCR associations and HLA-C the fewest in a later analysis, as rates varied by HLA locus.

CDR1 and CDR2 (germline): MGHRA, YSYEKL. CDR3 size: 15 residues. V was trimmed by 0 bases and J by 8 bases, leaving 16 bases between them. The PCR had 60 Vbeta and 13 Jbeta primers. Assay: immunoSEQ multiplex PCR; the TCRdb copy retains only in-frame clones and omits some. This repertoire shows 150,000 to 200,000 clones, around 76% found once; its top ten account for 6% to 7.5%. Sequencing was performed on PBMCs. The gene calls are TRBV4-1 and TRBJ1-2; D unclear. This receptor was obtained from a man between 40 and 49 years old in good health and CMV-seropositive. As DNA, the CDR3 is TGCGCCAGCAGCCAAGATAGTGGAGGGAGCTGGGGCTACACCTTC. As protein: CASSQDSGGSWGYTF.